This TCR beta chain is from a study of beta chain features in type 1 diabetes. Every bit of the isolated RNA underwent reverse transcription, so sequencing read expressed TCRB transcripts. This table comes from immunoSEQ multiplex PCR, and its TCRdb copy is limited to in-frame clones, with some not included. The sample has approximately 470,000 clones, approximately 28% seen once. Germline CDR1 is LGHNA and CDR2 is YSLEER. With 1 base removed from V and 0 bases from J, the gap between germline ends came to 9 bases. This CDR3 spans 16 amino acids. The sequence was collected from a man between 18 and 29 years old in good health. This chain links TRBV4-3 with TRBJ1-4; D might be TRBD1 (5 bases). The source material was naive CD4+ T cells from blood. For the CDR3, the DNA is TGCGCCAGCAGCCAAGGCCGCAGGGCAACTAATGAAAAACTGTTTTTT. Translated: CASSQGRRATNEKLFF.